The next 10 T cell receptor beta chains were all read from a single sample in a study of a mutant IDH1 vaccine in newly diagnosed glioma. These receptors' antigens are unknown. TCRdb's table, derived via immunoSEQ multiplex PCR, lists solely in-frame clones and lacks some. The sample shows 45,000 to 55,000 clones, around 80% of them seen only once. Time point described: week 5, during vaccination. Each dose delivered 300 ug of mutant IDH1 20-mer peptide subcutaneously with imiquimod. The sequencing here drew on PBMCs, taken from a glioma patient whose treatment included an IDH1 peptide vaccine. These TCRs come from a woman in her 40s with glioma.

This clone appeared a few times. The chain couples TRBV7-9 to TRBJ1-3; D remains unclear. V dropped 5 bases and J dropped 7 bases, with 9 bases sitting between them. CDR1 is SEHNR, CDR2 FQNEAQ, per germline (reference sequence). This CDR3 comprises 12 residues. The CDR3 loop reads CASSPNGNTIYF. The CDR3 bases are TGTGCCAGCAGCCCTAATGGTAACACCATATATTTT. Together with reference TRBV7-9 and TRBJ1-3, the CDR3 gives the full variable domain: DTGVSQNPRHKITKRGQNVTFRCDPISEHNRLYWYRQTLGQGPEFLTYFQNEAQLEKSRLLSDRFSAERPKGSFSTLEIQRTEQGDSAMYLCASSPNGNTIYFGEGSWLTVV.

The genes are TRBV18 and TRBJ1-2; 11 positions agree with TRBD1. After removal of 3 bases from V and 6 bases from J, the junction contained 9 bases not matched to a gene. The germline V gene encodes CDR1 KGHSH and CDR2 LQKENI. The CDR3 is 16 amino acids. CDR3 region: CASSPKTGQGANGYTF. DNA of the CDR3: TGTGCCAGCTCACCGAAGACAGGACAGGGGGCTAATGGCTACACCTTC.

The J gene is TRBJ1-4, the V gene TRBV11-2, with D possibly TRBD1 on 6 matching bases. Germline CDR1 reads SGHAT; CDR2 reads FQNNGV. Trimming stripped 0 bases from V and 8 bases from J, with 10 bases between. CDR3 length: 14 amino acids. Here the CDR3 reads CASSLDRRGEKLFF. The CDR3 DNA follows: TGTGCCAGCAGCTTAGATAGGAGGGGGGAAAAACTGTTTTTT.

This clone was recorded a few times. The chain has TRBV6-1 and TRBJ1-5, with 8 positions matching TRBD1. V lost 2 bases, J lost 2 bases, and 5 bases stayed unmatched. CDR3 length equals 16 residues. CDR1 is MNHNS and CDR2 is SASEGT in the germline V gene. CDR3 nucleotides: TGTGCCAGCAGTGAAACAGGGGGAACGGGCAATCAGCCCCAGCATTTT. Protein: CASSETGGTGNQPQHF.

The chain carries TRBV30 and TRBJ2-5; TRBD2 aligns across 8 bases. The CDR3 totals 18 residues. The V gene end was trimmed by 0 bases and the J gene end by 1 base; junction bases not matched to a gene: 13. Germline CDR1 reads GTSNPN; CDR2 reads SVGIG (reference sequence). The DNA for the CDR3 is TGTGCCTGGAGTGTACGGCAACTCGGGCGGGGGGCCCAAGAGACCCAGTACTTC. Amino acid sequence: CAWSVRQLGRGAQETQYF.

The chain carries TRBV10-3 and TRBJ1-3; tentatively, D is TRBD1 (5 bases). Germline V gene lookup returns CDR1 ENHRY and CDR2 SYGVKD. V lost 10 bases, J lost 7 bases, and 20 bases lay in between. This CDR3 is built from 14 residues. The CDR3 is CASGPTDPANTIYF. The CDR3 nucleotides read TGTGCCAGCGGCCCGACAGATCCGGCCAACACCATATATTTT.

J is TRBJ2-1 and V is TRBV5-5; 9 bases are a match to TRBD1. Germline trimming cut 3 bases from V and 10 bases from J; bases unmatched to any gene: 2. The CDR3 is 12 residues long. The germline gives CDR1 SGHKS, CDR2 YYEKEE (reference sequence). As DNA, the CDR3 is TGTGCCAGCAGCTGGACAGGGGACGAGCAGTTCTTC. It specifies CASSWTGDEQFF.

V and J are TRBV18 and TRBJ1-6; no firm D call. From germline, CDR1 is KGHSH and CDR2 LQKENI. V lost 6 bases and J lost 7, with 13 bases in between. The length of the CDR3 is 14 residues. This chain's CDR3 is CASSLGVINSPLHF. In DNA, the CDR3 is TGTGCCAGCTCCCTCGGGGTTATCAATTCACCCCTCCACTTT.

V gene TRBV19 combines with J gene TRBJ1-4; possibly TRBD1 for D (6 bases). CDR1 LNHDA and CDR2 SQIVND come from the germline V gene (reference sequence). CDR3 length equals 15 residues. V was cut by 5 bases and J by 3 bases, with 13 bases left in between. This CDR3 reads CASSVNRDSNEKLFF. In DNA, the CDR3 is TGTGCCAGTAGTGTAAACAGGGATTCTAATGAAAAACTGTTTTTT. The full variable domain, with the rest looked up from reference TRBV19 and TRBJ1-4, is DGGITQSPKYLFRKEGQNVTLSCEQNLNHDAMYWYRQDPGQGLRLIYYSQIVNDFQKGDIAEGYSVSREKKESFPLTVTSAQKNPTAFYLCASSVNRDSNEKLFFGSGTQLSVL.

This clone was detected only a few times. The chain joins TRBV5-5 to TRBJ1-4; the match to TRBD1 covers 8 bases. V lost 4 bases and J lost 5; bases outside the gene matches: 4. The CDR3 extends over 14 amino acids. Per the germline V gene, CDR1 is SGHKS and CDR2 is YYEKEE (reference sequence). CDR3 coding DNA: TGTGCCAGCAGCGTGACAGGGGCCAATGAAAAACTGTTTTTT. Amino acids: CASSVTGANEKLFF.